The 2 T cell receptor beta chains below come from one sample, sequenced in a study of Ad26.COV2.S vaccination and SARS-CoV-2 variants (dated by TCRdb to 2020 to 2022). This specimen's treatment or condition label, per the study, means: some 20 received Ad26.COV2.S at low or high dose, single or two shots; 5 received placebo; per-sample allocation not given. For vaccine and placebo recipients, the sequenced repertoires came from samples collected on day 63 after the first injection. To prepare the library, the immunoSEQ multiplex PCR assay was applied. Held by TCRdb, this immuneACCESS table contains in-frame sequences only and omits some clones. Under half of the omission traces to an unresolved V gene where checked; the cause of the rest is unknown. This sample lists some 340,000 clones; around four fifths were detected once. The top ten clonotypes cover around 2% of the sample. Source: peripheral blood, taken in a trial of Ad26.COV2.S vaccine versus placebo. Receptors originate from a person between 18 and 65 years old who received the Ad26.COV2.S COVID-19 vaccine or a placebo.

The J gene is TRBJ2-7, the V gene TRBV28; TRBD2 might be the D (7 bases). The germline CDR1 and CDR2 sequences are MDHEN and SYDVKM. The CDR3 is 14 residues long. Trimming pared 5 bases from V and 5 bases from J, leaving 16 bases between. The CDR3 DNA reads as TGTGCCAGCAGTGGAGGGGGGGGTGCGGACGAGCAGTACTTC. Amino acids: CASSGGGGADEQYF.

The gene calls are TRBV2 and TRBJ1-5; TRBD1 might be the D (5 bases). This CDR3 is 15 amino acids long. V gave up 2 bases and J gave up 1 base, with 9 bases separating them. CDR1 and CDR2 (germline): SNHLY, FYNNEI. Here the CDR3 DNA reads TGTGCCAGCAGTGAACCTCGGGGGAGCAATCAGCCCCAGCATTTT. As protein: CASSEPRGSNQPQHF.